This T cell receptor beta chain originates from a study of neurological immune-mediated disorders. MiXCR, applied by TCRdb to the 5' RACE reads, yields one record per CDR3 protein. The sample holds fewer than 80,000 distinct CDR3 sequences, 4% to 6% seen once. Trimming removed 4 bases at V and 0 bases at J, with 13 bases between. Germline V lookup: CDR1 MNHEY, CDR2 SVGEGT. The CDR3 spans 16 residues. This clonotype has at least ten counts. This clonotype was sampled from a woman aged 45-65 years with multiple sclerosis. V usage is TRBV6-2 or TRBV6-3 and J usage is TRBJ1-3; TRBD1 is a possible D gene (5 bases). The specimen was PBMCs. The CDR3 DNA is TGTGCCAGCAGTTCCCGGGACTGGAGCTCTGGAAACACCATATATTTT. Translating gives CASSSRDWSSGNTIYF.